A single sample is the source of the 8 T cell receptor beta chains below, sequenced in a study of T-cell memory formation after mild COVID-19. Each CDR3 protein is one row after TCRdb ran MiXCR on the 5' RACE reads. The sample has 470,000 or so distinct CDR3 sequences; around 20% are singletons. Sequenced: PBMCs or a T cell subset sorted from them (not recorded which). The receptors here all came from an adult woman who had mild COVID-19 (a few samples of this study predate the infection). Cell type and time point are not known.

This clonotype was seen many times. The chain employs TRBV9 and TRBJ2-7, with D hard to call. This CDR3 contains 14 residues. Germline loops: CDR1 SGDLS, CDR2 YYNGEE. With 0 bases removed from V and 6 bases from J, the gap between germline ends came to 13 bases. DNA for the CDR3: TGTGCCAGCAGCGTAGACGCCACCCTCGGCGAGCAGTACTTC. Protein product: CASSVDATLGEQYF.

This clonotype was seen more than once but under ten times. V is TRBV6-5 and J is TRBJ2-1; 12 bases are a match to TRBD2. Per germline, CDR1 MNHEY and CDR2 SVGAGI. This CDR3 spans 12 amino acids. J lost 9 bases, V lost 8 bases, and 2 bases had no gene match. In nucleotides, the CDR3 is TGTGCCAGCGCGGGACTAGCGGGTGAGCAGTTCTTC. It is translated as CASAGLAGEQFF.

This clonotype was recorded a few times. The chain uses TRBV7-2 and TRBJ2-3; D is possibly TRBD1 (5 bases). Between the trimmed V and J ends, which lost 6 bases and 0 bases, there was a span of 13 bases. The CDR3 contains 15 residues. Per germline, CDR1 SGHTA and CDR2 FQGNSA. DNA of the CDR3: TGTGCCAGCAGTTCTGACAGAGCTAGCACAGATACGCAGTATTTT. It yields the protein CASSSDRASTDTQYF.

This clonotype was detected only a few times. CDR3 DNA sequence: TGCGCCAGCAGCTTGGATGGCTCCCCCTACGAGCAGTACTTC. This codes for CASSLDGSPYEQYF. The J gene is TRBJ2-7, the V gene TRBV5-1; D ambiguous. Germline CDR1 and CDR2: SGHRS and YFSETQ. The CDR3 covers 14 residues. Trimming took off 0 bases at V and 2 bases at J, with 9 bases between the two ends.

V is TRBV6-2 or TRBV6-3 and J is TRBJ2-1; unclear D gene. Germline lookup yields CDR1 MNHEY and CDR2 SVGEGT. Trimming cost V 4 bases and J 7 bases, with 14 bases left between them. The CDR3 has 14 residues. CDR3 sequence reads: CASSSPSPLNEQFF. In DNA form, the CDR3 reads TGTGCCAGCAGTTCCCCATCTCCATTGAATGAGCAGTTCTTC.

CDR3 loop: CASRGQGENQPQHF. The CDR3, as DNA: TGCGCCAGCAGGGGACAGGGGGAAAATCAGCCCCAGCATTTT. The V and J genes are TRBV5-1 and TRBJ1-5, with 11 bases that match TRBD1. This CDR3 region has 14 residues. Per the germline V gene, CDR1 is SGHRS and CDR2 is YFSETQ. Germline trimming cut 5 bases from V and 4 bases from J; bases unmatched to any gene: 2.

The gene calls are TRBV20-1 and TRBJ1-2; D not certain. Trimming took 2 bases from V and 3 from J, leaving 10 bases between them. The CDR3 is made up of 13 amino acids. Germline V gives CDR1 DFQATT, CDR2 SNEGSKA (reference sequence). The CDR3 bases are TGCAGTGCTAGATCCGGGCTCCACTATGGCTACACCTTC. Amino acids: CSARSGLHYGYTF.

This clonotype was picked up a small number of times. V and J are TRBV24-1 and TRBJ2-1; 12 bases are shared with TRBD1. V dropped 5 bases and J dropped 8; count of bases not matched to a gene: 9. Germline V gene lookup returns CDR1 KGHDR and CDR2 SFDVKD. The CDR3 is 16 residues long. In nucleotides, the CDR3 is TGTGCCACCAGTGGGGGACAGGGGGCATCTCTCGATGAGCAGTTCTTC. Translating it yields CATSGGQGASLDEQFF.